The clone carrying this TCR beta chain came up once. No antigen is known for it. The protocol was immunoSEQ multiplex PCR, while the TCRdb copy is restricted to in-frame clones and leaves out a portion. Of thousands of clones detected, 57% appear once; the ten largest clones hold more than 13%. The data were taken from a study of CXCR4 blockade with PD-1 therapy in pancreatic cancer. General study points: Only TCRbeta chains were sequenced here. Tumors were clonally expanded, mean 0.14 versus 0.05 in healthy blood. Convergent selection by common tumor antigens was suggested by nucleotide rearrangement counts.

These archived tumors were resected from patients never given neoadjuvant therapy beforehand. Per the germline V gene, CDR1 is KGHSH and CDR2 is LQKENI. CDR3 length: 13 amino acids. V lost 8 bases to trimming and J lost 4 bases; unmatched junction nucleotides: 7. The sequenced sample consisted of tumor tissue. The rearrangement links TRBV18 to TRBJ1-1; TRBD1 aligns across 7 bases. This TCR was recovered from a human donor with pancreatic ductal adenocarcinoma. CDR3 protein: CASLGQGGTEAFF. DNA for the CDR3: TGTGCCAGCCTCGGGCAGGGGGGCACTGAAGCTTTCTTT.